A selection of T cell receptor beta chains follows, all from one sample in a study of CD8+ T cells in alopecia areata. The protocol was immunoSEQ multiplex PCR, while the TCRdb copy is restricted to in-frame clones and leaves out a portion. The sample holds approximately 160,000 clones, approximately 62% seen once. The input for sequencing was CD4+ T cells sorted from blood, taken at week 24, from a patient treated with tofacitinib. These receptor sequences come from a human donor with alopecia areata. Each CDR3 is given with its conserved first and last residue. The D gene is left open where the match is weak. The listing skips clone size in some rows; elsewhere it reads once, few, many or a size class.

CDR3: CASSGDPGEKLFF; DNA: TGTGCCAGCTCGGGGGACCCGGGGGAAAAACTGTTTTTT; size: NA; J: TRBJ1-4; V: TRBV6-5; D: NA
CDR3: CASSLDGSGGARDTQYF; DNA: TGTGCCAGCAGCTTAGACGGTAGCGGGGGGGCCAGGGATACGCAGTATTTT; size: NA; J: TRBJ2-3; V: TRBV7-2; D: TRBD2
CDR3: CASSLLHPGTDTQYF; DNA: TGTGCCAGCAGCTTATTGCATCCGGGCACAGATACGCAGTATTTT; size: few; J: TRBJ2-3; V: TRBV11-1; D: NA
CDR3: CSVEGTSGRSYEQYF; DNA: TGCAGCGTTGAAGGAACTAGCGGCCGCTCCTACGAGCAGTACTTC; size: few; J: TRBJ2-7; V: TRBV29-1; D: TRBD2
CDR3: CSVEGTLVETQYF; DNA: TGCAGCGTTGAAGGGACATTGGTGGAGACCCAGTACTTC; size: few; J: TRBJ2-5; V: TRBV29-1; D: NA
CDR3: CASSPRTSGGRTDTQYF; DNA: TGCGCCAGCAGCCCCCGGACTAGCGGGGGTCGCACAGATACGCAGTATTTT; size: NA; J: TRBJ2-3; V: TRBV5-1; D: TRBD2
CDR3: CAISESWTGGETQYF; DNA: TGTGCCATCAGTGAGTCGTGGACAGGAGGAGAGACCCAGTACTTC; size: few; J: TRBJ2-5; V: TRBV10-3; D: TRBD1
CDR3: CSVVRRGPQETQYF; DNA: TGCAGCGTTGTGCGGCGGGGTCCTCAAGAGACCCAGTACTTC; size: NA; J: TRBJ2-5; V: TRBV29-1; D: NA
CDR3: CASSLDSFSSYNEQFF; DNA: TGTGCCAGCAGCTTAGATTCCTTCAGCTCCTACAATGAGCAGTTCTTC; size: NA; J: TRBJ2-1; V: TRBV7-6; D: NA
CDR3: CASSILGPTDTQYF; DNA: TGTGCCAGTAGTATTTTAGGCCCCACAGATACGCAGTATTTT; size: NA; J: TRBJ2-3; V: TRBV19; D: NA
CDR3: CATSRDPGQGLYGYTF; DNA: TGTGCCACCAGCAGAGATCCGGGACAGGGATTATACGGCTACACCTTC; size: NA; J: TRBJ1-2; V: TRBV15; D: TRBD1
CDR3: CASRHPGGRETQYF; DNA: TGTGCCAGCAGACACCCGGGGGGGAGGGAGACCCAGTACTTC; size: few; J: TRBJ2-5; V: TRBV25-1; D: TRBD2
CDR3: CASSPDRDYGYTF; DNA: TGTGCCAGCAGTCCTGACAGAGACTATGGCTACACCTTC; size: NA; J: TRBJ1-2; V: TRBV6-5; D: NA
CDR3: CASSQEAGPASGYTF; DNA: TGCGCCAGCAGCCAAGAGGCGGGGCCGGCGAGCGGCTACACCTTC; size: NA; J: TRBJ1-2; V: TRBV4-1; D: NA
CDR3: CASSPLDRPWETQYF; DNA: TGTGCCAGCAGCCCACTCGACAGGCCGTGGGAGACCCAGTACTTC; size: NA; J: TRBJ2-5; V: TRBV27; D: NA
CDR3: CSAPAWELPQAGAQYF; DNA: TGCAGCGCTCCAGCATGGGAACTTCCCCAAGCGGGGGCCCAGTACTTC; size: few; J: TRBJ2-5; V: TRBV29-1; D: TRBD2
CDR3: CSAQDRVDQPQHF; DNA: TGCAGCGCACAGGACAGGGTCGACCAGCCCCAGCATTTT; size: NA; J: TRBJ1-5; V: TRBV29-1; D: TRBD1
CDR3: CASRLTQGNTGELFF; DNA: TGTGCCAGCAGGTTAACACAGGGGAACACCGGGGAGCTGTTTTTT; size: once; J: TRBJ2-2; V: TRBV6-5; D: NA
CDR3: CASGSGGGNQPQHF; DNA: TGTGCCAGCGGATCAGGGGGCGGCAATCAGCCCCAGCATTTT; size: NA; J: TRBJ1-5; V: TRBV6-1; D: TRBD1
CDR3: CSVTGQGHTEAFF; DNA: TGCAGCGTTACAGGACAGGGTCACACTGAAGCTTTCTTT; size: NA; J: TRBJ1-1; V: TRBV29-1; D: TRBD1
CDR3: CASSPGGRWETQYF; DNA: TGTGCCAGCAGCCCGGGGGGCCGCTGGGAGACCCAGTACTTC; size: few; J: TRBJ2-5; V: TRBV5-6; D: NA
CDR3: CASSVAGRGRLNEQFF; DNA: TGTGCCAGCAGCGTAGCCGGGAGGGGGCGACTCAATGAGCAGTTCTTC; size: NA; J: TRBJ2-1; V: TRBV9; D: NA
CDR3: CAWSKRYEQYF; DNA: TGTGCCTGGAGCAAGCGTTACGAGCAGTACTTC; size: NA; J: TRBJ2-7; V: TRBV30; D: NA
CDR3: CASSVGHSDNSPLHF; DNA: TGTGCCAGCAGCGTTGGACATAGCGATAATTCACCCCTCCACTTT; size: NA; J: TRBJ1-6; V: TRBV9; D: NA
CDR3: CAWKDRSYGYTF; DNA: TGTGCCTGGAAAGACAGGAGCTATGGCTACACCTTC; size: NA; J: TRBJ1-2; V: TRBV30; D: NA
CDR3: CAWKRTAIGNSPLHF; DNA: TGTGCCTGGAAGAGGACAGCGATAGGTAATTCACCCCTCCACTTT; size: NA; J: TRBJ1-6; V: TRBV30; D: NA
CDR3: CASSLEGSGNQPQHF; DNA: TGCGCCAGCAGCTTGGAAGGGTCTGGCAATCAGCCCCAGCATTTT; size: NA; J: TRBJ1-5; V: TRBV5-1; D: NA
CDR3: CSANDYNEQFF; DNA: TGCAGTGCTAATGATTACAATGAGCAGTTCTTC; size: NA; J: TRBJ2-1; V: TRBV20-1; D: NA
CDR3: CASQTVNYGYTF; DNA: TGTGCCAGCCAGACGGTTAACTATGGCTACACCTTC; size: NA; J: TRBJ1-2; V: TRBV7-9; D: NA
CDR3: CASSPEAGSFYEQYF; DNA: TGCGCCAGCAGCCCCGAGGCAGGGAGTTTCTACGAGCAGTACTTC; size: NA; J: TRBJ2-7; V: TRBV5-1; D: NA
CDR3: CASSRQGPYGYTF; DNA: TGTGCCAGCAGCCGACAGGGCCCCTATGGCTACACCTTC; size: NA; J: TRBJ1-2; V: TRBV7-2; D: TRBD1
CDR3: CAIRRRTEPPYEQYF; DNA: TGTGCCATCAGACGGAGGACGGAGCCCCCCTACGAGCAGTACTTC; size: few; J: TRBJ2-7; V: TRBV10-3; D: NA
CDR3: CASSESANTQYF; DNA: TGTGCCAGCAGTGAATCCGCCAATACGCAGTATTTT; size: NA; J: TRBJ2-3; V: TRBV6-5; D: NA
CDR3: CASSLFPPLGTSTDTQYF; DNA: TGTGCCAGCAGTTTATTCCCACCTCTGGGAACTAGCACAGATACGCAGTATTTT; size: few; J: TRBJ2-3; V: TRBV27; D: NA
CDR3: CASSLARRSSPIYEQYF; DNA: TGTGCCAGCAGCTTAGCGCGAAGGTCCTCCCCGATCTACGAGCAGTACTTC; size: NA; J: TRBJ2-7; V: TRBV7-2; D: NA
CDR3: CATSRGGRGGGQETQYF; DNA: TGTGCCACCAGCAGAGGAGGACGGGGGGGAGGCCAAGAGACCCAGTACTTC; size: NA; J: TRBJ2-5; V: TRBV15; D: TRBD2
CDR3: CASSFSGGRQTYEQYF; DNA: TGTGCCAGCAGCTTTAGCGGGGGACGCCAGACCTACGAGCAGTACTTC; size: NA; J: TRBJ2-7; V: TRBV5-4; D: TRBD2
CDR3: CASSSRGGRSYNSPLHF; DNA: TGTGCCAGCAGTTCCCGAGGAGGGAGGTCCTATAATTCACCCCTCCACTTT; size: few; J: TRBJ1-6; V: TRBV27; D: NA
CDR3: CASSEMGGHAGKYEQFF; DNA: TGTGCCAGCAGTGAAATGGGGGGACACGCAGGGAAATATGAGCAGTTCTTC; size: NA; J: TRBJ2-1; V: TRBV6-1; D: NA
CDR3: CASSFDRSQHF; DNA: TGTGCCAGCAGTTTCGACAGGTCCCAGCATTTT; size: NA; J: TRBJ1-5; V: TRBV27; D: NA
CDR3: CASSYGPGRQPQHF; DNA: TGTGCCAGCAGTTACGGGCCAGGGCGGCAGCCCCAGCATTTT; size: NA; J: TRBJ1-5; V: TRBV6-5; D: NA
CDR3: CASRISGHTDTQYF; DNA: TGTGCCAGCAGGATTAGTGGCCACACAGATACGCAGTATTTT; size: NA; J: TRBJ2-3; V: TRBV6-6; D: NA
CDR3: CASSQDAFGGRSNQPQHF; DNA: TGTGCCAGCAGCCAAGACGCCTTCGGGGGCCGAAGCAATCAGCCCCAGCATTTT; size: NA; J: TRBJ1-5; V: TRBV4-2; D: NA
CDR3: CASVGATNTEAFF; DNA: TGTGCCAGCGTAGGCGCAACCAACACTGAAGCTTTCTTT; size: NA; J: TRBJ1-1; V: TRBV7-9; D: NA
CDR3: CASSPDRQTSYEQYF; DNA: TGCGCCAGCAGCCCGGATCGACAGACCTCCTACGAGCAGTACTTC; size: NA; J: TRBJ2-7; V: TRBV5-1; D: NA
CDR3: CASSLASDRTGNTIYF; DNA: TGTGCCAGCAGCTTAGCGTCCGACAGGACTGGAAACACCATATATTTT; size: NA; J: TRBJ1-3; V: TRBV7-6; D: NA
CDR3: CASSFGQGNYGYTF; DNA: TGCGCCAGCAGCTTCGGACAGGGCAACTATGGCTACACCTTC; size: NA; J: TRBJ1-2; V: TRBV5-1; D: TRBD1
CDR3: CASSFVSSTGELFF; DNA: TGTGCCAGCAGTTTCGTCAGTTCCACCGGGGAGCTGTTTTTT; size: NA; J: TRBJ2-2; V: TRBV27; D: NA
CDR3: CASSSRTGNGYTF; DNA: TGTGCCAGCAGCTCGAGGACAGGGAATGGCTACACCTTC; size: NA; J: TRBJ1-2; V: TRBV7-2; D: TRBD1
CDR3: CASSEALDSTF; DNA: TGTGCCAGCAGTGAAGCCCTGGACAGCACCTTC; size: NA; J: TRBJ1-2; V: TRBV6-5; D: NA
CDR3: CAWTRDRDQPQHF; DNA: TGTGCCTGGACTAGGGACCGAGATCAGCCCCAGCATTTT; size: NA; J: TRBJ1-5; V: TRBV30; D: NA
CDR3: CASSLLGGGETQYF; DNA: TGTGCCAGCAGCTTACTAGGCGGAGGGGAGACCCAGTACTTC; size: NA; J: TRBJ2-5; V: TRBV7-2; D: NA
CDR3: CASSLYGYEQYF; DNA: TGTGCCAGCAGTTTATATGGCTACGAGCAGTACTTC; size: NA; J: TRBJ2-7; V: TRBV28; D: NA
CDR3: CASSVGGQGVETQYF; DNA: TGTGCCAGCAGTGTGGGGGGACAGGGCGTGGAGACCCAGTACTTC; size: NA; J: TRBJ2-5; V: TRBV2; D: TRBD1
CDR3: CASSPGVVTGGQETQYF; DNA: TGCGCCAGCAGCCCCGGCGTCGTGACCGGGGGCCAAGAGACCCAGTACTTC; size: once; J: TRBJ2-5; V: TRBV5-1; D: NA
CDR3: CASSAGTANTGELFF; DNA: TGCGCCAGCAGCGCCGGGACGGCGAACACCGGGGAGCTGTTTTTT; size: NA; J: TRBJ2-2; V: TRBV5-1; D: NA
CDR3: CASSARDRSEAFF; DNA: TGTGCCAGCAGCGCCCGGGACAGGAGCGAAGCTTTCTTT; size: NA; J: TRBJ1-1; V: TRBV9; D: TRBD1